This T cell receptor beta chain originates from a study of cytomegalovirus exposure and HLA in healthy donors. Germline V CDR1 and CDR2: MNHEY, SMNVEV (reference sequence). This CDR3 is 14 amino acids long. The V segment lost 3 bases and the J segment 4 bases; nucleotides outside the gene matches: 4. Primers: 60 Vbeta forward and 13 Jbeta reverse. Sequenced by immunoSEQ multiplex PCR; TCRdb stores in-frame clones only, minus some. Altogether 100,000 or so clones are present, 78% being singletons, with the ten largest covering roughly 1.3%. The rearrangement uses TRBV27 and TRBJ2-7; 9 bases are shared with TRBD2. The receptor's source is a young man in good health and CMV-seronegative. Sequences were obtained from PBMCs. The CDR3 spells CASSFAGGTYEQYF. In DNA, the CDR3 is TGTGCCAGCAGTTTTGCGGGAGGGACGTACGAGCAGTACTTC.